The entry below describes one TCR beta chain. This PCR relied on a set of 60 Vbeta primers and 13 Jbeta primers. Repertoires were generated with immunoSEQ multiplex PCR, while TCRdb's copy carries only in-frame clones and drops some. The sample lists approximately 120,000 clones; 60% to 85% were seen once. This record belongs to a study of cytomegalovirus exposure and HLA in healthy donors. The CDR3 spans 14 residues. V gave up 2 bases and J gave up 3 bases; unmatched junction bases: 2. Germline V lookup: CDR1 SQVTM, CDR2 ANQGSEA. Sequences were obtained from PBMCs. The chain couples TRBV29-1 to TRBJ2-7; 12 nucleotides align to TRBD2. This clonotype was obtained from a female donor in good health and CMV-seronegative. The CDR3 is CSVELAGGLYEQYF. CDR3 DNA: TGCAGCGTTGAACTAGCGGGGGGGCTCTACGAGCAGTACTTC.